Each of the 16 T cell receptor beta chains below was sequenced from the same sample in a study of blood T cell repertoires in COVID-19. Clones were read by immunoSEQ multiplex PCR, and TCRdb kept only the in-frame ones, dropping some. Of about 100,000 clones in the sample, almost 80% were seen once. Material: peripheral blood. Receptors originate from a woman in her sixties or seventies with acute or convalescent COVID-19.

This clone was seen just once. V gene TRBV28 combines with J gene TRBJ1-4, with unresolved D. The V gene lost 2 bases and the J gene lost 7 bases, with 14 bases spanning the gap. CDR1 is MDHEN and CDR2 is SYDVKM in the germline V gene. CDR3 length: 15 amino acids. This CDR3 reads CASSLGPKGGEKLFF. CDR3 DNA sequence: TGTGCCAGCAGTTTAGGGCCAAAGGGAGGTGAAAAACTGTTTTTT.

This clone showed up just a few times. The V call is TRBV4-3, the J call TRBJ1-1; no definite D call. This CDR3 contains 14 residues. CDR1 is LGHNA and CDR2 is YSLEER in the germline V gene. Trimming took 3 bases from V and 4 from J, leaving 12 bases between them. In DNA, the CDR3 is TGCGCCAGCAGCCAGCAAACGGGAGGCACTGAAGCTTTCTTT. Its protein is CASSQQTGGTEAFF.

This clone has a handful of counts. The gene calls are TRBV12-3 or TRBV12-4 and TRBJ1-2, with a tentative D call TRBD1 (5 bases). The ends were cut back, 0 bases at V and 11 bases at J, with 13 bases in the middle. The CDR3 totals 13 residues. CDR3 loop: CASSLALGGRYTF. CDR3 sequence (DNA): TGTGCCAGCAGTTTAGCGCTGGGGGGGAGGTACACCTTC.

The chain combines TRBV5-1 with TRBJ2-5; 7 bases are a match to TRBD1. The CDR3 has 14 residues. V shed 0 bases and J 2 bases; nucleotides not matched to a gene: 1. CDR1 is SGHRS, CDR2 YFSETQ, per germline. As DNA, the CDR3 is TGCGCCAGCAGCTTGGAGGGACAGCAAGAGACCCAGTACTTC. This gives the protein CASSLEGQQETQYF. Looking up the rest from reference TRBV5-1 and TRBJ2-5 gives the full variable domain: KAGVTQTPRYLIKTRGQQVTLSCSPISGHRSVSWYQQTPGQGLQFLFEYFSETQRNKGNFPGRFSGRQFSNSRSEMNVSTLELGDSALYLCASSLEGQQETQYFGPGTRLLVL.

The rearrangement links TRBV12-5 to TRBJ1-2; 8 nucleotides line up with TRBD1. CDR3 size: 14 residues. Trimming removed 6 bases from V and 5 bases from J; junction bases left unmatched: 8. Looked up from germline, CDR1 is LGHNT and CDR2 is FRNRAP. DNA for the CDR3: TGTGCTAGTGGCTTTCGGACAGGGACATATGGCTACACCTTC. Protein product: CASGFRTGTYGYTF.

This clone was seen more than once but under ten times. J is TRBJ1-3 and V is TRBV9; no definite D call. This CDR3 is 15 amino acids long. CDR1 is SGDLS, CDR2 YYNGEE, per germline. Trimming removed 0 bases at V and 2 bases at J, with 9 bases between. CDR3: CASSVGEGPGNTIYF. The CDR3 region has the DNA TGTGCCAGCAGCGTAGGGGAGGGCCCTGGAAACACCATATATTTT.

The chain uses TRBV7-8 and TRBJ1-3, with D unclear. The V end was cut by 5 bases, the J end by 4 bases, with 6 bases between. The germline CDR1 and CDR2 sequences are SGHVS and FQNEAQ. The CDR3 length is 12 residues. The CDR3 loop is CASSPIGNTIYF. The CDR3 region has the DNA TGTGCCAGCAGCCCCATCGGAAACACCATATATTTT.

This chain connects TRBV19 to TRBJ1-2, with 8 positions matching TRBD1. The germline gives CDR1 LNHDA, CDR2 SQIVND (reference sequence). This CDR3 region has 12 residues. The J segment lost 6 bases and the V segment lost 8 bases, leaving 5 bases of the junction unmatched. CDR3 region: CASRPGGHGYTF. CDR3 DNA: TGTGCCAGTCGACCAGGGGGCCATGGCTACACCTTC.

The rearrangement links TRBV5-5 to TRBJ1-2; D is ambiguous. This CDR3 region has 15 residues. Germline values: CDR1 SGHKS, CDR2 YYEKEE (reference sequence). With 3 bases removed from V and 2 bases from J, the gap between germline ends came to 14 bases. CDR3 residues: CASSWSGSPNYGYTF. CDR3 in DNA: TGTGCCAGCAGCTGGAGCGGGAGTCCCAACTATGGCTACACCTTC.

J is TRBJ1-1 and V is TRBV27; D gene uncertain. The CDR3 extends over 13 amino acids. Between the trimmed V and J ends, which lost 8 bases and 4 bases, there was a span of 14 bases. Per the germline V gene, CDR1 is MNHEY and CDR2 is SMNVEV (reference sequence). CDR3: CASWAEISTEAFF. The CDR3 bases are TGTGCCAGCTGGGCCGAAATTAGCACTGAAGCTTTCTTT.

The rearrangement joins TRBV7-7 to TRBJ2-6; 11 bases are a match to TRBD1. CDR3 length: 17 amino acids. Per germline, CDR1 SSHAT and CDR2 FNYEAQ (reference sequence). Trimming at V came to 5 bases and at J to 3 bases, leaving 6 bases not matched to a gene. The CDR3, as DNA: TGTGCCAGCAGCCCGGACAGGGGGCGGGTTGGGGCCAACGTCCTGACTTTC. Protein: CASSPDRGRVGANVLTF.

This sequence joins TRBV7-7 and TRBJ2-5; 10 nucleotides match TRBD1. This CDR3 has 14 residues. Losses at the gene ends were 3 bases for V and 5 bases for J; bases not matched to a gene: 3. Germline CDR1 SSHAT, CDR2 FNYEAQ (reference sequence). Here the CDR3 DNA reads TGTGCCAGCAGCTTCGACAGGGGGCGGGAGACCCAGTACTTC. As protein: CASSFDRGRETQYF.

The chain carries TRBV12-3 or TRBV12-4 and TRBJ1-2; no firm D call. CDR3 length: 12 amino acids. V was trimmed by 1 base and J by 5 bases, leaving 5 bases between them. The DNA of the CDR3 is TGTGCCAGCAGTTTAGGGCCTTATGGCTACACCTTC. Amino acid sequence: CASSLGPYGYTF.

This CDR3 reads CASSFNAGSYGYTF. DNA of the CDR3: TGCGCCAGCAGCTTTAACGCAGGGTCCTATGGCTACACCTTC. The rearrangement joins TRBV5-1 to TRBJ1-2; a weak D match, TRBD1 (5 bases). Trimming removed 2 bases from V and 4 bases from J, with 12 bases in between. CDR3 length: 14 amino acids. Germline V gene sequence: CDR1 SGHRS, CDR2 YFSETQ.

V gene TRBV7-2 combines with J gene TRBJ1-5; D possibly corresponds to TRBD1 (6 bases). CDR1 SGHTA and CDR2 FQGNSA come from the germline V gene. The CDR3 runs to 16 residues. The V end was cut by 1 base, the J end by 0 bases, with 10 bases between. CDR3 protein: CASSLGDNYSNQPQHF. For the CDR3, the DNA is TGTGCCAGCAGCTTAGGGGACAATTATAGCAATCAGCCCCAGCATTTT.

This rearrangement joins TRBV7-6 to TRBJ2-3, with 14 positions matching TRBD2. Unmatched junction bases numbered 6, after V lost 5 bases and J lost 11 bases. Germline V gene data show CDR1 as SGHVS and CDR2 as FNYEAQ. The CDR3 sequence is 14 residues long. The CDR3 DNA reads as TGTGCCAGCAGCCCGGGACTAGCGGGGGCCGTGCAGTATTTT. It translates to CASSPGLAGAVQYF. The full variable domain, its missing parts supplied by reference TRBV7-6 and TRBJ2-3, is GAGVSQSPRYKVTKRGQDVALRCDPISGHVSLYWYRQALGQGPEFLTYFNYEAQQDKSGLPNDRFSAERPEGSISTLTIQRTEQRDSAMYRCASSPGLAGAVQYFGPGTRLTVL.